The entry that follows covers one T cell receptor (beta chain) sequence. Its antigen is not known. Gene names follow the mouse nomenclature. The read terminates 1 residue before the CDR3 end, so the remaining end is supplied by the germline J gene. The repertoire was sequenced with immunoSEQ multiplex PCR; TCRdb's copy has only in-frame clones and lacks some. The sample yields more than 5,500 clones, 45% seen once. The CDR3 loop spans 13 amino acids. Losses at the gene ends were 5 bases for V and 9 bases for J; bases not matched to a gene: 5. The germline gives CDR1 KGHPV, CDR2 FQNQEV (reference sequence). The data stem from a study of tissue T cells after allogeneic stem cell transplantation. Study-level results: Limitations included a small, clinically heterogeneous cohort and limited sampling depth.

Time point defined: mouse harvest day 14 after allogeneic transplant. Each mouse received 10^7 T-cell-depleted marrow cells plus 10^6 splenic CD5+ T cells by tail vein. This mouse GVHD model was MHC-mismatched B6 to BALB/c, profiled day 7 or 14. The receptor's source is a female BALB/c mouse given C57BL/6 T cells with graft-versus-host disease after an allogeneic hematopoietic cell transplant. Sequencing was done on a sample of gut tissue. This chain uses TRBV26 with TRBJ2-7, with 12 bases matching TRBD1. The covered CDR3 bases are TGTGCCAGCAGTTCCGGGACAGGGGGCGGACAGTAC. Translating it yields CASSSGTGGGQY. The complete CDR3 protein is CASSSGTGGGQYF.